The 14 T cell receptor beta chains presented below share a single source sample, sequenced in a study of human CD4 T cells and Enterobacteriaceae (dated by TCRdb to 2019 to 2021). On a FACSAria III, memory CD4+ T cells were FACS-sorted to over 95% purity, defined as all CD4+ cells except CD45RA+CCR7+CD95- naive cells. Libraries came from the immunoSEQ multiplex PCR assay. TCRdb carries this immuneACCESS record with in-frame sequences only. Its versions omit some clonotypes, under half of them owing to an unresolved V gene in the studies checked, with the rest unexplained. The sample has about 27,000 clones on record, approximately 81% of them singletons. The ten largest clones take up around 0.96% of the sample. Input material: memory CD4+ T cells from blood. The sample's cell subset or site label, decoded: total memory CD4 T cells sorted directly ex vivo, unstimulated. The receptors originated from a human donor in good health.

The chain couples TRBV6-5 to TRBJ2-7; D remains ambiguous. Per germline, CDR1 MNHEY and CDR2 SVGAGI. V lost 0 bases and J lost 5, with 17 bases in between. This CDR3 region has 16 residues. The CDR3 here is CASSYSVLLGKNEQYF. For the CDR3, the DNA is TGTGCCAGCAGTTACTCCGTTCTCCTGGGGAAGAACGAGCAGTACTTC.

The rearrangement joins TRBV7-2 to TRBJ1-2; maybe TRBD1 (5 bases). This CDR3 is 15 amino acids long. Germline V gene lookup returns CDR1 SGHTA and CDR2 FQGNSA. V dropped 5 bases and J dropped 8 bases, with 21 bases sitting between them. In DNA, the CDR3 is TGTGCCAGCAGCGATCCGGGACGAAGGGTAATGGGCTACACCTTC. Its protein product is CASSDPGRRVMGYTF.

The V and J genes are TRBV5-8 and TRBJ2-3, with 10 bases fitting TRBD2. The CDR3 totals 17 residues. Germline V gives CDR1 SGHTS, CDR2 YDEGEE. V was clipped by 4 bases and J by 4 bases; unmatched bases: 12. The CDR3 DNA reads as TGTGCCAGCAGCCCCTCCGGGTCTAGCGGGAGTGCAGATACGCAGTATTTT. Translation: CASSPSGSSGSADTQYF.

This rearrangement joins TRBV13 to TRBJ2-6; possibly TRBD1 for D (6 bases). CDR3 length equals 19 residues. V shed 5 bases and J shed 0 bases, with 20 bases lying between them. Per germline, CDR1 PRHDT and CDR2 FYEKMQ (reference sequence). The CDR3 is CASSQQGLPQNSGANVLTF. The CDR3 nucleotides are TGTGCCAGCAGCCAACAGGGATTACCCCAAAACTCTGGGGCCAACGTCCTGACTTTC.

In DNA, the CDR3 is TGTGCCAGCAGCCCAGGGGAGAACACCGGGGAGCTGTTTTTT. Its translation is CASSPGENTGELFF. The J gene is TRBJ2-2, the V gene TRBV11-1; D might be TRBD1 (6 bases). V lost 5 bases and J 1 base, leaving 8 bases between the germline ends. The germline V gene has CDR1 SGHAT and CDR2 FQDESV (reference sequence). The CDR3 sequence is 14 residues long.

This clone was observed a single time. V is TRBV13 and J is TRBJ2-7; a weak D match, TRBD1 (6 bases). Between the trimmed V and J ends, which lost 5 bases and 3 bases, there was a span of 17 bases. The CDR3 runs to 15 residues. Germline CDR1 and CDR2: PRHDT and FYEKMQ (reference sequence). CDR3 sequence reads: CASSKDRDNGYEQYF. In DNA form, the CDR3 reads TGTGCCAGCAGCAAGGACCGGGACAACGGCTACGAGCAGTACTTC.

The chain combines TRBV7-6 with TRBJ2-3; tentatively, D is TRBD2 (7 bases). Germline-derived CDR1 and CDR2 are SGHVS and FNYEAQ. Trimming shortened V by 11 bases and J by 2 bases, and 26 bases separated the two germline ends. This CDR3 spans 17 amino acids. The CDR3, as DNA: TGTGCCCCGGGGGGCGCTAGCCCCAATCTCCACACAGATACGCAGTATTTT. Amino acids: CAPGGASPNLHTDTQYF.

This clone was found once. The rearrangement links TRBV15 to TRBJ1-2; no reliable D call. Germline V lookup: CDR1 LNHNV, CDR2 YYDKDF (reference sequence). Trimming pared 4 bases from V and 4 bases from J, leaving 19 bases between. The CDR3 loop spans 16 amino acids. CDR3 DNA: TGTGCCACCAGCACCGTGTACCAACATTCCCTCTATGGCTACACCTTC. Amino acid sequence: CATSTVYQHSLYGYTF.

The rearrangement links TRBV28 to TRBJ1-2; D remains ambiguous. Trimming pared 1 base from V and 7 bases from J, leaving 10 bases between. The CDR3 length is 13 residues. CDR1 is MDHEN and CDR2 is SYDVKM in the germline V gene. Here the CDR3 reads CASSLFGRVGYTF. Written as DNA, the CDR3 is TGTGCCAGCAGTTTATTTGGACGGGTTGGCTACACCTTC.

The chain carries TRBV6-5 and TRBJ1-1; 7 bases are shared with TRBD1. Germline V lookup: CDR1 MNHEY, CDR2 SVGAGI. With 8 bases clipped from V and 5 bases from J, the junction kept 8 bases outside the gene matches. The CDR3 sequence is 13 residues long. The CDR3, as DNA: TGTGCCAGCTCGAGGGGGCGAGCGACTGAAGCTTTCTTT. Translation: CASSRGRATEAFF.

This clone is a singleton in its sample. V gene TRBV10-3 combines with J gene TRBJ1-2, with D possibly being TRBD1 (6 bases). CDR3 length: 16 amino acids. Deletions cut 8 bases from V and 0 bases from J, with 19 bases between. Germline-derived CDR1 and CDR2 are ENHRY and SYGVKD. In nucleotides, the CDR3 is TGTGCCATCTCCGCAGGTGGGGGGGCCACTAACTATGGCTACACCTTC. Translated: CAISAGGGATNYGYTF.

CDR3 bases: TGTGCCATAGGAGGGAACTCTAACTATGGCTACACCTTC. It encodes CAIGGNSNYGYTF. This chain uses TRBV28 with TRBJ1-2, with D hard to call. Trimming pared 10 bases from V and 0 bases from J, leaving 12 bases between. The CDR3 contains 13 residues. Germline-derived CDR1 and CDR2 are MDHEN and SYDVKM.

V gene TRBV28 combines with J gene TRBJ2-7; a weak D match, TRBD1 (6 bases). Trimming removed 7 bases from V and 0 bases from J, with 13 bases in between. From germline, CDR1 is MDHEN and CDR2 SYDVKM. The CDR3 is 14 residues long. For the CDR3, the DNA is TGTGCCAGCACTCTCTCAGGGGACTCCTACGAGCAGTACTTC. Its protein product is CASTLSGDSYEQYF. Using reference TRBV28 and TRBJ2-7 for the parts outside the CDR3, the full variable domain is DVKVTQSSRYLVKRTGEKVFLECVQDMDHENMFWYRQDPGLGLRLIYFSYDVKMKEKGDIPEGYSVSREKKERFSLILESASTNQTSMYLCASTLSGDSYEQYFGPGTRLTVT.

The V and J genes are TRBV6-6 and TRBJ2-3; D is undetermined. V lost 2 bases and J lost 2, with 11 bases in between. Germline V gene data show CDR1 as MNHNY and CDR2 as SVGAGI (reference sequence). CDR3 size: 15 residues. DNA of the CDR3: TGTGCCAGCAGTTACCCGGAATGGGACACAGATACGCAGTATTTT. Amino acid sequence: CASSYPEWDTDTQYF.